This entry features one T cell receptor (beta chain) sequence. Clones were sequenced by immunoSEQ multiplex PCR, and TCRdb holds only the in-frame ones, with some missing. The table shows about 250,000 clones, with 70% to 90% occurring only once. Enrolment of Seattle patients took place during active infection, and they were followed longitudinally. The record originates from a study of blood T cell repertoires in COVID-19. Turning to the study itself: Sources were T cells, B-cell-depleted T cells, or PBMCs; the material itself was cDNA or gDNA.

The TCR comes from a human donor with COVID-19, enrolled during active disease. The donor label of this sample is uncertain. The sequencing sample was made of peripheral blood.

CDR3 in amino acids: CASSLAVYGYTF. DNA of the CDR3: TGTGCCAGCAGTTTAGCCGTCTATGGCTACACCTTC. This sequence joins TRBV12-3 or TRBV12-4 and TRBJ1-2; no clear D. The CDR3 loop spans 12 amino acids. The germline V and J ends were trimmed by 0 bases and 4 bases, with 3 bases remaining between them.